These T cell receptor beta chains were read from a single sample in a study of T cells in Graves' hyperthyroidism and ophthalmopathy. Each CDR3 protein is one row after TCRdb ran MiXCR on the multiplex PCR reads. The repertoire holds hundreds of thousands of distinct CDR3 sequences, with more than 11% as singletons. The sequencing sample was made of blood. The receptors shown here come from a woman aged 25 to 39 with Graves' hyperthyroidism that later progressed to Graves' ophthalmopathy. The conserved cysteine and the conserved F or W are not part of the CDR3 here. D genes are given only for firm matches.

j_call: TRBJ2-2; v_call: TRBV2; d_call: .; cdr3_aa: ASSYGRRGNTGELF
j_call: TRBJ1-4; v_call: TRBV4-1; d_call: TRBD1; cdr3_aa: ASRQQGAGEKLF
j_call: TRBJ1-5; v_call: TRBV27; d_call: TRBD1; cdr3_aa: ASSRGQGSPNQPQH
j_call: TRBJ2-2; v_call: TRBV7-2; d_call: TRBD2; cdr3_aa: ASSSVAGVNTGELF
j_call: TRBJ2-7; v_call: TRBV28; d_call: .; cdr3_aa: ASSLADPRREQY
j_call: TRBJ2-1; v_call: TRBV2; d_call: .; cdr3_aa: ASRFRGAYNEQF
j_call: TRBJ2-3; v_call: TRBV20-1; d_call: .; cdr3_aa: SARDTRTISTDTQY
j_call: TRBJ2-7; v_call: TRBV9; d_call: TRBD2; cdr3_aa: ASSVGLDAGESGQY
j_call: TRBJ2-2; v_call: TRBV25-1; d_call: TRBD1; cdr3_aa: ASRDSYTGELF
j_call: TRBJ2-1; v_call: TRBV19; d_call: .; cdr3_aa: ASRQGGDEQF
j_call: TRBJ1-2; v_call: TRBV6-1; d_call: .; cdr3_aa: ASSKQDGLDYGYT
j_call: TRBJ2-1; v_call: TRBV19; d_call: .; cdr3_aa: ASSMARHNEQF
j_call: TRBJ1-2; v_call: TRBV3-1; d_call: .; cdr3_aa: ASSQERSGFGYT
j_call: TRBJ2-1; v_call: TRBV20-1; d_call: .; cdr3_aa: SARDLTDNEQF